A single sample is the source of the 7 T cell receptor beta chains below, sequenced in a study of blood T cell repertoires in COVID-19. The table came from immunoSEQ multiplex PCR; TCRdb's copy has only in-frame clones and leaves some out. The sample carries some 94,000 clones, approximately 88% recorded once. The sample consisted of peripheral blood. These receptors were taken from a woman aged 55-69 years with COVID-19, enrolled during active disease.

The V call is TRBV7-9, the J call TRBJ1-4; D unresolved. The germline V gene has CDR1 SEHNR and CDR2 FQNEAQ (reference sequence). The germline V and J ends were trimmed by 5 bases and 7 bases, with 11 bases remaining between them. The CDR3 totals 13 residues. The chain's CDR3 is CASSPRAIEKLFF. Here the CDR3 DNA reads TGTGCCAGCAGCCCCCGAGCGATTGAAAAACTGTTTTTT. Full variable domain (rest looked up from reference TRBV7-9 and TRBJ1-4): DTGVSQNPRHKITKRGQNVTFRCDPISEHNRLYWYRQTLGQGPEFLTYFQNEAQLEKSRLLSDRFSAERPKGSFSTLEIQRTEQGDSAMYLCASSPRAIEKLFFGSGTQLSVL.

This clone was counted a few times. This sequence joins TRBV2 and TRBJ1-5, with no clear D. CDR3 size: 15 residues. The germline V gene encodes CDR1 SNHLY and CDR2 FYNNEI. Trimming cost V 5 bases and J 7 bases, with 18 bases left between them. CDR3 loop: CASSPREGNGQPQHF. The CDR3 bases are TGTGCCAGCAGTCCAAGGGAGGGAAACGGGCAGCCCCAGCATTTT.

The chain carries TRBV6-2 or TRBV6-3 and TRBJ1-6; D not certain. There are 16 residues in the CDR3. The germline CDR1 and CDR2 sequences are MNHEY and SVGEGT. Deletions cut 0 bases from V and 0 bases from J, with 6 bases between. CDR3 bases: TGTGCCAGCAGTTACTCCCCCAGCTCCTATAATTCACCCCTCCACTTT. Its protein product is CASSYSPSSYNSPLHF.

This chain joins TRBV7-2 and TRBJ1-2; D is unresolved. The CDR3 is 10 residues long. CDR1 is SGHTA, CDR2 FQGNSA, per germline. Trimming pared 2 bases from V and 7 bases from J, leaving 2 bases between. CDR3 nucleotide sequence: TGTGCCAGCAGCTTACTTGGCTACACCTTC. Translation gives CASSLLGYTF.

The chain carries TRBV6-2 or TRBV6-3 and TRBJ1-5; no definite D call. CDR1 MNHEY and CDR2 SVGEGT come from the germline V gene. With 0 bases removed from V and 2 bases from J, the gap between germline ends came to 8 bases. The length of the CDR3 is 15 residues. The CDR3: CASSYSVGGNQPQHF. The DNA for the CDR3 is TGTGCCAGCAGTTACTCGGTCGGGGGCAATCAGCCCCAGCATTTT.

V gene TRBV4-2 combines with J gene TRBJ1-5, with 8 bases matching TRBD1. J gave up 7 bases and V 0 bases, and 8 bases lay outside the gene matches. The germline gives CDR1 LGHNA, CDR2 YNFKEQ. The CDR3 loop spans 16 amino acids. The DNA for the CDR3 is TGTGCCAGCAGCCAAGATGTAGACAGGGGTGACCAGCCCCAGCATTTT. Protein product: CASSQDVDRGDQPQHF.

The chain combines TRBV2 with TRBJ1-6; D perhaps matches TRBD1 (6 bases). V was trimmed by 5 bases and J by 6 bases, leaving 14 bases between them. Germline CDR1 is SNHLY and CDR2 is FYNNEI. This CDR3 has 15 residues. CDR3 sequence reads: CASSTMGAGNSPLHF. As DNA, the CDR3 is TGTGCCAGCAGTACGATGGGGGCTGGTAATTCACCCCTCCACTTT.